This TCR beta chain was sequenced during a study of beta chain features in type 1 diabetes. The sequenced template was cDNA made from the entire isolated RNA. Sequencing was performed with immunoSEQ multiplex PCR; in TCRdb, only in-frame clones are kept and a portion is missing. Found here are under 350,000 clones, 14% of them singletons; the top ten hold 0.017%. This clone has only a few counts. What it recognizes is unknown. On average, the one heparinised blood draw given by each donor was about 100 mL. The study, taken as a whole, reports: Across all four CD4+ subsets, people with type 1 diabetes showed modestly shorter TCRB CDR3s. Compared to healthy donors, patients appeared to have naive, central memory and Treg TCRB repertoires that were more alike.

This CDR3 is built from 16 residues. Germline V lookup: CDR1 MNHEY, CDR2 SVGAGI. The V and J ends lost 4 bases and 1 base respectively, with 16 bases between them. The sample consisted of naive CD4+ T cells from blood. The TCR was taken from a man in his thirties or forties with type 1 diabetes. The genes are TRBV6-5 and TRBJ1-1; D unclear. CDR3 DNA sequence: TGTGCCAGCAGTTTCCGGGAGACGGCTTGGAACACTGAAGCTTTCTTT. Translated, it gives CASSFRETAWNTEAFF.